This T cell receptor (beta chain) emerged from a study of cytomegalovirus exposure and HLA in healthy donors. Only a few counts were recorded for this clone. Its antigen is currently unknown. 13 Jbeta primers and 60 Vbeta primers were used for the PCR. Sequenced by immunoSEQ multiplex PCR; TCRdb stores in-frame clones only, minus some. Here the sample spans 150,000 to 200,000 clones, 73% being singletons. Findings and limits, study-wide: Being indistinguishable, some V segments were excluded, TRBV6-2 and TRBV6-3 among them. With later analysis, a missense DCLRE1C variant became linked to TCR beta V- and J-gene trimming. A later analysis appeared to link common viral pathogens to several of the most significant clusters.

Looked up from germline, CDR1 is LGHNA and CDR2 is YNFKEQ. V was clipped by 4 bases and J by 4 bases, with 16 bases between them. This CDR3 contains 15 residues. In nominal health when sampled, donors likely had unrecorded immune exposures nonetheless. This rearrangement joins TRBV4-2 to TRBJ2-5; TRBD2 might be the D (5 bases). The receptor comes from a woman aged 30 to 39 in good health and CMV-seronegative. Sequenced input: PBMCs. The CDR3 DNA is TGTGCCAGCAGCCTGATTCGTGGGAGCGCAGAGACCCAGTACTTC. This translates into CASSLIRGSAETQYF.